The 16 T cell receptor beta chains in this list originate from one sample, sequenced in a study of molecular identifiers for immune sequencing clone quantification. TCRdb ran MiXCR on the PCR reads and lists one entry per CDR3 protein. Of about 320,000 distinct CDR3 sequences listed, around a fifth are singletons. Sequenced: naive CD8+ T cells from blood, with Jurkat cell RNA spiked in. Specified subset: FACS-sorted CD8+CD4-CCR7+CD45RA+ naive T cells. The receptors were gathered from a human donor in good health. Some libraries in this study had Jurkat cell RNA spiked in.

In the case of this clonotype: Possible read error: a much larger clone is one base away. V usage is TRBV5-1 and J usage is TRBJ2-7; D is unclear. The CDR3 is 14 amino acids. Per the germline V gene, CDR1 is SGHRS and CDR2 is YFSETQ. The CDR3 DNA sequence: TGCGCCAGCAGCTTGGTTCCGGCCGCCTACGGGCAGTACTTC. Amino acids: CASSLVPAAYGQYF.

This clonotype was counted ten times or more. The chain employs TRBV6-5 and TRBJ2-2, with 9 bases identical to TRBD1. J gave up 4 bases and V 6 bases, and 6 bases lay outside the gene matches. The CDR3 spans 15 residues. From germline, CDR1 is MNHEY and CDR2 SVGAGI. The CDR3 DNA is TGTGCCAGCAGACTCGGGACAGGGATCACCGGGGAGCTGTTTTTT. It translates to CASRLGTGITGELFF.

The sample holds many counts of this clonotype. The chain combines TRBV5-6 with TRBJ2-3; a possible D gene is TRBD1 (5 bases). V was cut by 0 bases and J by 1 base, with 9 bases left in between. CDR1 SGHDT and CDR2 YYEEEE come from the germline V gene. The CDR3 is made up of 15 amino acids. The CDR3 sequence is CASSLDRTGTDTQYF. The CDR3 DNA sequence: TGTGCCAGCAGCTTGGACAGGACGGGCACAGATACGCAGTATTTT.

This clonotype has at least ten counts. For the CDR3, the DNA is TGTGCCAGCAGCTTAGTCCCTCAAGATACGCAGTATTTT. Amino acid sequence: CASSLVPQDTQYF. The chain couples TRBV7-9 to TRBJ2-3; D uncertain. The V end was cut by 1 base, the J end by 5 bases, with 7 bases between. Germline CDR1 reads SEHNR; CDR2 reads FQNEAQ (reference sequence). The CDR3 extends over 13 amino acids.

In its sample, this clonotype was seen once. Just one base apart from a much larger clone, this may be a read error. V gene TRBV2 combines with J gene TRBJ2-4, with D hard to call. The CDR3 length is 13 residues. Germline V CDR1 and CDR2: SNHLY, FYNNEI. The CDR3 DNA sequence: TGTGCCAACAGTGTTGCGGAATCCCACATTCAGTACTTC. It is translated as CANSVAESHIQYF.

V is TRBV5-1 and J is TRBJ2-7; TRBD1 aligns across 8 bases. Germline V gives CDR1 SGHRS, CDR2 YFSETQ. Germline trimming cut 0 bases from V and 5 bases from J; bases unmatched to any gene: 4. The CDR3 has 14 residues. The chain's CDR3 is CASSLAQGANEQYF. The CDR3 DNA reads TGCGCCAGCAGCTTGGCCCAGGGGGCTAACGAGCAGTACTTC. Full variable domain (remainder filled in from reference TRBV5-1 and TRBJ2-7): KAGVTQTPRYLIKTRGQQVTLSCSPISGHRSVSWYQQTPGQGLQFLFEYFSETQRNKGNFPGRFSGRQFSNSRSEMNVSTLELGDSALYLCASSLAQGANEQYFGPGTRLTVT.

This clonotype has a count of ten or more. This chain links TRBV9 with TRBJ2-2; no clear D gene. CDR1 SGDLS and CDR2 YYNGEE come from the germline V gene. CDR3 length: 16 amino acids. Trimming shortened V by 0 bases and J by 3 bases, and 12 bases separated the two germline ends. The CDR3 region has the DNA TGTGCCAGCAGCGTAGCTTGGGAAGTGCACACCGGGGAGCTGTTTTTT. It encodes CASSVAWEVHTGELFF.

This clonotype has ten or more counts. The chain couples TRBV5-1 to TRBJ2-1; D not resolved. The germline V gene has CDR1 SGHRS and CDR2 YFSETQ. This CDR3 has 16 residues. V was cut by 4 bases and J by 3 bases, with 17 bases left in between. In nucleotides, the CDR3 is TGCGCCAGCAGCCCGGAAGCTCAACAGTACTACAATGAGCAGTTCTTC. Amino acids: CASSPEAQQYYNEQFF.

About this clonotype itself: A much bigger clone sits one base away, suggesting this may be a read error. The chain employs TRBV20-1 and TRBJ2-1, with D hard to call. This CDR3 has 15 residues. In germline, CDR1 is DFQATT, CDR2 SNEGSKA (reference sequence). The CDR3 DNA follows: TGCAGTGTTAGAGAACCCGGGTCGGAGTACAATGAGCAGTTCTTC. Amino acid sequence: CSVREPGSEYNEQFF.

This clonotype was counted at least ten times. The chain links TRBV9 to TRBJ1-3; D is undetermined. CDR3 length: 14 amino acids. The germline V and J ends were trimmed by 2 bases and 0 bases, with 6 bases remaining between them. Looked up from germline, CDR1 is SGDLS and CDR2 is YYNGEE. The CDR3 loop reads CASSVGNSGNTIYF. The CDR3 region has the DNA TGTGCCAGCAGCGTGGGCAACTCTGGAAACACCATATATTTT.

At least ten counts were recorded for this clonotype. This rearrangement joins TRBV20-1 to TRBJ2-2; D unclear. Trimming stripped 1 base from V and 7 bases from J, with 13 bases between. In germline, CDR1 is DFQATT, CDR2 SNEGSKA (reference sequence). The CDR3 is made up of 14 amino acids. CDR3 DNA: TGCAGTGCTAGAGGGATGGTAGTTGGCGGGGAGCTGTTTTTT. This gives the protein CSARGMVVGGELFF.

The rearrangement uses TRBV5-6 and TRBJ2-1; 9 positions match TRBD2. CDR3 size: 16 residues. Losses at the gene ends were 1 base for V and 8 bases for J; bases not matched to a gene: 10. The germline gives CDR1 SGHDT, CDR2 YYEEEE. The CDR3 DNA is TGTGCCAGCAGCTTGAGCGGCGGGAGGGCCGTCCATGAGCAGTTCTTC. This gives the protein CASSLSGGRAVHEQFF.

Worth noting for this clonotype: Possible read error: a much larger clone is one base away. This chain links TRBV7-9 with TRBJ1-1; a weak D match, TRBD1 (5 bases). The CDR3 spans 15 residues. Germline V gene data show CDR1 as SEHNR and CDR2 as FQNEAQ (reference sequence). The DNA for the CDR3 is TGTGCCATCAGCTTAGGTGTGGGGCTGGACACTGAAGCTTTCTTT. Protein: CAISLGVGLDTEAFF.

This clonotype was seen repeatedly, ten times or more. V gene TRBV28 combines with J gene TRBJ1-4; D is ambiguous. The CDR3 extends over 17 amino acids. Germline CDR1 reads MDHEN; CDR2 reads SYDVKM. Between the trimmed V and J ends, which lost 6 bases and 5 bases, there was a span of 22 bases. As DNA, the CDR3 is TGTGCCAGCAGCCGAACCTCAGGTGGGCAGCACAATGAAAAACTGTTTTTT. Translating it yields CASSRTSGGQHNEKLFF. Drawing the rest from reference TRBV28 and TRBJ1-4, the complete variable domain is DVKVTQSSRYLVKRTGEKVFLECVQDMDHENMFWYRQDPGLGLRLIYFSYDVKMKEKGDIPEGYSVSREKKERFSLILESASTNQTSMYLCASSRTSGGQHNEKLFFGSGTQLSVL.

Turning to this clonotype: Its ends do not fully match the called genes, so a read error is possible. V gene TRBV7-2 combines with J gene TRBJ2-3; unclear D gene. CDR1 and CDR2 (germline): SGHTA, FQGNSA. This CDR3 region has 13 residues. The chain's CDR3 is CAGSLAPGDTQYF. In DNA, the CDR3 is TGTGCCGGCAGCTTAGCCCCTGGGGATACGCAGTATTTT.

This clonotype was seen at least ten times. The V gene is TRBV20-1, the J gene TRBJ2-7, with TRBD1 matching 7 bases. V lost 6 bases and J lost 0; bases outside the gene matches: 8. Germline values: CDR1 DFQATT, CDR2 SNEGSKA (reference sequence). This CDR3 region has 14 residues. The CDR3 loop reads CSAPGQVHSYEQYF. DNA for the CDR3: TGCAGTGCCCCTGGACAGGTACACTCCTACGAGCAGTACTTC.